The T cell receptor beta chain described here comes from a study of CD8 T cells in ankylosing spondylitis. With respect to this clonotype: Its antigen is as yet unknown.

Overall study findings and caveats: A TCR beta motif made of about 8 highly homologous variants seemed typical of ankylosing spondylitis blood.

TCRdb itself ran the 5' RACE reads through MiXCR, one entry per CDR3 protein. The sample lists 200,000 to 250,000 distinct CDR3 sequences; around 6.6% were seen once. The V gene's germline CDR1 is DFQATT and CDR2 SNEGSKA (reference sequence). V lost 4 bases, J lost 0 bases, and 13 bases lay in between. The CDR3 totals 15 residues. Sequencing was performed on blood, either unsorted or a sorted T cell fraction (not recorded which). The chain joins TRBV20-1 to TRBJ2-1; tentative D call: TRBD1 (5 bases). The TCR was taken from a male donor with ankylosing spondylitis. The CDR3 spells CSATPGYSSYNEQFF. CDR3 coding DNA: TGCAGTGCTACCCCAGGGTACAGCTCCTACAATGAGCAGTTCTTC.